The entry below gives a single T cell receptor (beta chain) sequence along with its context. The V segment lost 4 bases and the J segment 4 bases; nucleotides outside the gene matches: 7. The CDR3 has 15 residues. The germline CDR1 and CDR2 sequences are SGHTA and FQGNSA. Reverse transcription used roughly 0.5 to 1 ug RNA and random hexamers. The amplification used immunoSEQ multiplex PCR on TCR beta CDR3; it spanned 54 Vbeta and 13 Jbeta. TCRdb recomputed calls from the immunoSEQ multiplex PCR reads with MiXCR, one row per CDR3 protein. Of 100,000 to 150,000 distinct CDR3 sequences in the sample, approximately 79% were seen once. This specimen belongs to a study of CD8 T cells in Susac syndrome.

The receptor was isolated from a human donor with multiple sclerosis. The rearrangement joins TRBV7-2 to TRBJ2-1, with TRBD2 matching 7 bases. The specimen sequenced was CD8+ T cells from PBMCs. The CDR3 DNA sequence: TGTGCCAGCAGCTGGAGGGAGGGCGTATACAATGAGCAGTTCTTC. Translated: CASSWREGVYNEQFF.